The 27 T cell receptor beta chains in this list originate from one sample, sequenced in a study of breast tumors, draining lymph nodes, adjacent tissues (dated by TCRdb to 2016 to 2017). The library was built by means of multiplex PCR. Sequencing used an Illumina HiSeq 2000. TCRdb cleaned the public reads at Q25 with fastp, built clones with MiXCR and kept in-frame beta chains. Every distinct CDR3 protein forms one entry, paired with its most common genes and DNA. For this sample the table gives approximately 21,000 distinct CDR3 sequences, of which about 41% were detected only once. Around 22% of the sample is taken by the ten largest. Sequencing was done on a sample of breast tumor tissue. The receptor set was obtained from a female donor with breast cancer. Some clones in this sample may be carry-over from other donors' samples.

The V gene is TRBV12-3 or TRBV12-4, the J gene TRBJ1-2, with D possibly being TRBD1 (5 bases). The CDR3 has 12 residues. The V end was cut by 5 bases, the J end by 6 bases, with 10 bases between. CDR3 DNA: TGTGCCAGCAGTCACAGGACCAATGGCTACACCTTC. This sequence encodes CASSHRTNGYTF.

This clonotype has a count of ten or more. The rearrangement uses TRBV19 and TRBJ1-5; no definite D call. The V end lost 3 bases, the J end lost 4 bases, and 7 bases lay between the germline ends. The CDR3 has 13 residues. The V gene's germline CDR1 is LNHDA and CDR2 SQIVND (reference sequence). As DNA, the CDR3 is TGTGCCAGTAGTATCATCTGGAATCAGCCCCAGCATTTT. Translated: CASSIIWNQPQHF.

This clonotype was counted once. This chain joins TRBV20-1 and TRBJ2-7; the match to TRBD1 covers 7 bases. From germline, CDR1 is DFQATT and CDR2 SNEGSKA (reference sequence). V trimming: 5 bases; J trimming: 4 bases; junction bases outside the gene matches: 8. The CDR3 is 13 residues long. The chain's CDR3 is CSASGQVFYEQYF. The CDR3 coding sequence is TGCAGTGCTTCAGGACAGGTTTTTTACGAGCAGTACTTC.

This clonotype was counted many times. The chain combines TRBV2 with TRBJ2-7; D is perhaps TRBD1 (6 bases). This CDR3 is built from 13 residues. Trimming took 5 bases from V and 2 from J, leaving 10 bases between them. The germline CDR1 and CDR2 sequences are SNHLY and FYNNEI. CDR3 region: CASSWDNTYEQYF. Written as DNA, the CDR3 is TGTGCCAGCAGTTGGGACAACACCTACGAGCAGTACTTC.

This clonotype was counted a few times. A much larger clone is a single base away; this may be a read error. V usage is TRBV29-1 and J usage is TRBJ1-2; D unresolved. V lost 5 bases and J lost 3, with 16 bases in between. Per germline, CDR1 SQVTM and CDR2 ANQGSEA. The CDR3 sequence is 14 residues long. CDR3: CSVTDGYIDYGYTF. DNA of the CDR3: TGCAGCGTTACGGACGGATATATAGACTATGGCTACACCTTC.

Only a few counts were recorded for this clonotype. The V gene is TRBV5-1, the J gene TRBJ1-1; 8 positions match TRBD1. V lost 4 bases, J lost 5 bases, and 7 bases stayed unmatched. The V gene's germline CDR1 is SGHRS and CDR2 YFSETQ. The CDR3 runs 14 residues. CDR3 sequence (DNA): TGCGCCAGCAGCGTGGACAGGGTGGGGACTGAAGCTTTCTTT. This translates into CASSVDRVGTEAFF.

This clonotype was counted at least ten times. The chain employs TRBV2 and TRBJ1-6; a weak D match, TRBD1 (6 bases). V lost 5 bases to trimming and J lost 8 bases, with 13 bases between them. This CDR3 has 14 residues. Germline loops: CDR1 SNHLY, CDR2 FYNNEI. The CDR3 is CASSPTGIDSPLHF. In nucleotides, the CDR3 is TGTGCCAGCAGTCCGACAGGAATTGATTCACCCCTCCACTTT. Using reference TRBV2 and TRBJ1-6 for the parts outside the CDR3, the full variable domain is EPEVTQTPSHQVTQMGQEVILRCVPISNHLYFYWYRQILGQKVEFLVSFYNNEISEKSEIFDDQFSVERPDGSNFTLKIRSTKLEDSAMYFCASSPTGIDSPLHFGNGTRLTVT.

This sequence joins TRBV19 and TRBJ1-5; 7 bases are a match to TRBD1. Unmatched junction bases numbered 5, after V lost 3 bases and J lost 0 bases. CDR1 and CDR2 (germline): LNHDA, SQIVND (reference sequence). The CDR3 covers 16 residues. CDR3 in DNA: TGTGCCAGTAGTATTCAGGGGGACCATAGCAATCAGCCCCAGCATTTT. This translates into CASSIQGDHSNQPQHF. The full variable domain, rest sourced from reference TRBV19 and TRBJ1-5, is DGGITQSPKYLFRKEGQNVTLSCEQNLNHDAMYWYRQDPGQGLRLIYYSQIVNDFQKGDIAEGYSVSREKKESFPLTVTSAQKNPTAFYLCASSIQGDHSNQPQHFGDGTRLSIL.

There are many counts of this clonotype. V is TRBV19 and J is TRBJ2-3; TRBD2 aligns across 7 bases. The CDR3 is 14 residues long. With V trimmed by 3 bases and J by 2 bases, 2 bases remained unmatched. CDR1 is LNHDA, CDR2 SQIVND, per germline (reference sequence). The DNA of the CDR3 is TGTGCCAGTAGTATTGAGCGGGACACAGATACGCAGTATTTT. It yields the protein CASSIERDTDTQYF. The full variable domain, its missing parts supplied by reference TRBV19 and TRBJ2-3, is DGGITQSPKYLFRKEGQNVTLSCEQNLNHDAMYWYRQDPGQGLRLIYYSQIVNDFQKGDIAEGYSVSREKKESFPLTVTSAQKNPTAFYLCASSIERDTDTQYFGPGTRLTVL.

This clonotype showed up many times. The CDR3 region is CASRYTLRQGARVHGYTF. The DNA for the CDR3 is TGTGCCAGCAGATATACCCTCCGACAGGGGGCCCGAGTTCATGGCTACACCTTC. The J gene is TRBJ1-2, the V gene TRBV5-6; TRBD1 matches 10 bases. The J segment lost 6 bases and the V segment lost 5 bases, leaving 19 bases of the junction unmatched. Germline CDR1 and CDR2: SGHDT and YYEEEE. This CDR3 region has 18 residues.

The chain uses TRBV3-1 and TRBJ1-6; possible D gene TRBD1, 5 bases. The CDR3 runs 16 residues. Germline V gives CDR1 LGHDT, CDR2 YNNKEL (reference sequence). The V end lost 4 bases, the J end lost 6 bases, and 16 bases lay between the germline ends. As DNA, the CDR3 is TGTGCCAGCAGCCTCCTCACGGGGCAGTTTAATTCACCCCTCCACTTT. As protein: CASSLLTGQFNSPLHF.

This clonotype was seen many times. V gene TRBV12-3 or TRBV12-4 combines with J gene TRBJ2-3; maybe TRBD1 (5 bases). The length of the CDR3 is 14 residues. V lost 3 bases and J lost 3, with 10 bases in between. CDR3 in amino acids: CASSFRQSTDTQYF. For the CDR3, the DNA is TGTGCCAGCAGTTTTAGACAGTCAACAGATACGCAGTATTTT.

The genes are TRBV11-3 and TRBJ1-6; D is ambiguous. V dropped 1 base and J dropped 6 bases, with 7 bases sitting between them. Germline V lookup: CDR1 SGHNT, CDR2 YENEEA. The length of the CDR3 is 14 residues. The CDR3 loop is CASSLGKSNSPLHF. CDR3 in DNA: TGTGCCAGCAGCTTAGGAAAGAGTAATTCACCCCTCCACTTT.

This clonotype appeared many times. V usage is TRBV15 and J usage is TRBJ2-7; D remains unclear. The CDR3 is made up of 16 amino acids. The germline V gene encodes CDR1 LNHNV and CDR2 YYDKDF (reference sequence). V lost 1 base to trimming and J lost 1 base, with 14 bases between them. DNA for the CDR3: TGTGCCACCAGCAGAGTGCCGGGCCGGGCATCCTACGAGCAGTACTTC. Protein sequence: CATSRVPGRASYEQYF. Full variable domain (outside the CDR3, taken from reference TRBV15 and TRBJ2-7): DAMVIQNPRYQVTQFGKPVTLSCSQTLNHNVMYWYQQKSSQAPKLLFHYYDKDFNNEADTPDNFQSRRPNTSFCFLDIRSPGLGDTAMYLCATSRVPGRASYEQYFGPGTRLTVT.

This clonotype was observed at least ten times. J is TRBJ2-5 and V is TRBV14, with TRBD2 identical over 14 bases. Trimming at V came to 1 base and at J to 2 bases, leaving 12 bases not matched to a gene. The CDR3 has 20 amino acids. Per the germline V gene, CDR1 is SGHDN and CDR2 is FVKESK. In DNA form, the CDR3 reads TGTGCCAGCAGCCAAGGCGGACTAGCGGGAGGCGGAGCTGGTCAAGAGACCCAGTACTTC. This sequence encodes CASSQGGLAGGGAGQETQYF.

V and J are TRBV28 and TRBJ2-7; D is ambiguous. The CDR3 is 15 amino acids. The germline V and J ends were trimmed by 4 bases and 2 bases, with 15 bases remaining between them. Looked up from germline, CDR1 is MDHEN and CDR2 is SYDVKM. CDR3 sequence (DNA): TGTGCCAGCAGTTCGGTTCCATCAGCACCCTACGAGCAGTACTTC. Translation gives CASSSVPSAPYEQYF. The full variable domain, its missing parts supplied by reference TRBV28 and TRBJ2-7, is DVKVTQSSRYLVKRTGEKVFLECVQDMDHENMFWYRQDPGLGLRLIYFSYDVKMKEKGDIPEGYSVSREKKERFSLILESASTNQTSMYLCASSSVPSAPYEQYFGPGTRLTVT.

The chain joins TRBV27 to TRBJ1-2, with unresolved D. Germline CDR1 is MNHEY and CDR2 is SMNVEV (reference sequence). V lost 3 bases and J 5 bases, leaving 16 bases between the germline ends. The CDR3 extends over 15 amino acids. As DNA, the CDR3 is TGTGCCAGCAGTTTCCGCCTAGACGGCATATATGGCTACACCTTC. It encodes CASSFRLDGIYGYTF.

In DNA, the CDR3 is TGTGCCAGCAGTGAAGCGCTCGGGGGTAGGAAATCCTACGAGCAGTACTTC. Protein: CASSEALGGRKSYEQYF. V usage is TRBV2 and J usage is TRBJ2-7, with D possibly being TRBD2 (6 bases). Germline V lookup: CDR1 SNHLY, CDR2 FYNNEI. Trimming shortened V by 0 bases and J by 1 base, and 16 bases separated the two germline ends. The CDR3 is made up of 17 amino acids.

This clonotype ranks as medium-sized. This chain joins TRBV7-3 and TRBJ2-5, with 7 bases identical to TRBD1. The J segment lost 5 bases and the V segment lost 1 base, leaving 10 bases of the junction unmatched. Germline CDR1 is SGHTA and CDR2 is FQGTGA. This CDR3 has 16 amino acids. This CDR3 reads CASSLRSGGKWETQYF. Here the CDR3 DNA reads TGTGCCAGCAGCTTAAGATCAGGGGGAAAGTGGGAGACCCAGTACTTC.

At least ten counts were recorded for this clonotype. It may be a read error: a sequence one base away is much more abundant. The CDR3 DNA follows: TGTGCCAGCAGCGTAGCTCCGCACCCCTCTGGGGCCACCGTCCTGACTTTC. Translating it yields CASSVAPHPSGATVLTF. The rearrangement links TRBV9 to TRBJ2-6, with D possibly matching TRBD1 (5 bases). Germline values: CDR1 SGDLS, CDR2 YYNGEE. CDR3 length: 17 residues.

A single count supports this clonotype. CDR3 in DNA: TGTGCCAGCTCAGCGGCAAAAGGGAATGAGCAGTTCTTC. As protein: CASSAAKGNEQFF. V is TRBV18 and J is TRBJ2-1; D call uncertain. The CDR3 runs to 13 residues. V dropped 5 bases and J dropped 7 bases, with 12 bases sitting between them. The germline V gene has CDR1 KGHSH and CDR2 LQKENI.

This chain links TRBV10-1 with TRBJ1-6, with D unresolved. With 4 bases removed from V and 7 bases from J, the gap between germline ends came to 2 bases. The CDR3 has 11 residues. The germline V gene has CDR1 WNHNN and CDR2 SYGVQD (reference sequence). CDR3 region: CASSGNSPLHF. In DNA form, the CDR3 reads TGCGCCAGCAGTGGAAATTCACCCCTCCACTTT.

The rearrangement joins TRBV5-6 to TRBJ2-3; D remains ambiguous. This CDR3 contains 12 residues. Germline-derived CDR1 and CDR2 are SGHDT and YYEEEE. V lost 0 bases to trimming and J lost 10 bases, with 9 bases between them. Written as DNA, the CDR3 is TGTGCCAGCAGCTTGGTAGCCGATCCGCAGTATTTT. As protein: CASSLVADPQYF.

The sample holds many counts of this clonotype. This sequence may be a read error, since a much larger clone differs from it by one base. Since the CDR3 does not end with the conserved phenylalanine or tryptophan, this likely comes from a read error. The J gene is TRBJ2-5, the V gene TRBV7-9; 8 nucleotides line up with TRBD1. The CDR3 is 14 amino acids. The V and J ends lost 4 bases and 5 bases, in that order; junction bases with no gene match: 6. CDR1 is SEHNR and CDR2 is FQNEAQ in the germline V gene (reference sequence). CDR3 loop: CASSSDRVGETQYL. The DNA of the CDR3 is TGTGCCAGCAGCTCGGACAGGGTCGGGGAGACCCAGTACCTC.

This clonotype counts as medium-sized. The J gene is TRBJ2-6, the V gene TRBV19; 9 bases map to TRBD1. Trimming removed 6 bases from V and 1 base from J; junction bases left unmatched: 4. Per the germline V gene, CDR1 is LNHDA and CDR2 is SQIVND (reference sequence). The CDR3 totals 16 residues. CDR3: CASRGDRESGANVLTF. In nucleotides, the CDR3 is TGTGCCAGTAGGGGGGACAGGGAGTCTGGGGCCAACGTCCTGACTTTC. The full variable domain, rest sourced from reference TRBV19 and TRBJ2-6, is DGGITQSPKYLFRKEGQNVTLSCEQNLNHDAMYWYRQDPGQGLRLIYYSQIVNDFQKGDIAEGYSVSREKKESFPLTVTSAQKNPTAFYLCASRGDRESGANVLTFGAGSRLTVL.

Note on this clonotype: An end of the junction does not agree with germline; a read error may underlie this. V is TRBV7-2 and J is TRBJ2-5; 9 bases fit TRBD1. The CDR3 spans 16 residues. Germline values: CDR1 SGHTA, CDR2 FQGNSA. The CDR3 spells CAGSSQGASKGKTQYF. CDR3 DNA: TGTGCCGGCAGCTCACAGGGGGCGAGTAAGGGCAAGACCCAGTACTTC.

The chain recombines TRBV2 with TRBJ2-1, with 8 positions matching TRBD2. Germline V gives CDR1 SNHLY, CDR2 FYNNEI. This CDR3 has 15 amino acids. After removal of 6 bases from V and 6 bases from J, the junction contained 10 bases not matched to a gene. This chain's CDR3 is CASRLQREIFNEQFF. In nucleotides, the CDR3 is TGTGCCAGCAGGTTGCAGCGGGAGATCTTCAATGAGCAGTTCTTC.